These 30 T cell receptor beta chains originate from one sample sequenced in a study of tissue T cells after allogeneic stem cell transplantation. The time point here: mouse harvest day 7 after allogeneic transplant. The graft held 10^6 splenic CD5+ T cells and 10^7 T-cell-depleted bone marrow cells. Some clones are missing from TCRdb's copy, which holds only in-frame ones; the method was immunoSEQ multiplex PCR. The table includes a few thousand clones, around half detected once. Sequencing was performed on gut tissue. These receptors were obtained from a female BALB/c mouse given C57BL/6 T cells with graft-versus-host disease after an allogeneic hematopoietic cell transplant.

Note on this clone: Genes and germline come from the mouse. The read terminates 1 residue ahead of where the CDR3 ends, so the germline J gene completes it. This rearrangement joins TRBV15 to TRBJ2-5, with D unclear. V lost 7 bases and J 4 bases, leaving 3 bases between the germline ends. Per germline, CDR1 SGHND and CDR2 FRSKSL. This CDR3 region has 10 residues. Here the CDR3 reads CASKEDTQYF. Incomplete CDR3 DNA: TGTGCCAGCAAGGAAGACACCCAGTAC.

A word on this clone: Germline and genes: mouse. CDR3 sequence: CASSLSAQTEVFF. The part of the CDR3 DNA that was read is TGTGCCAGCAGTCTGTCGGCTCAGACAGAAGTCTTC. This chain uses TRBV26 with TRBJ1-1, with D hard to call. With the read ending 1 residue before the CDR3 end, the germline J gene is used to fill in that end. Germline V gene data show CDR1 as KGHPV and CDR2 as FQNQEV (reference sequence). Trimming removed 0 bases at V and 5 bases at J, with 7 bases between. The CDR3 runs to 13 residues.

Regarding this clone: These gene names are mouse names. With the read ending 1 residue before the CDR3 end, the germline J gene is used to fill in that end. The J gene is TRBJ1-2, the V gene TRBV24; weak D call: TRBD1 (6 bases). This CDR3 has 14 amino acids. The germline gives CDR1 KGHTA, CDR2 FRNEEI. Trimming pared 5 bases from V and 0 bases from J, leaving 10 bases between. The CDR3 region is CASSTGTPNSDYTF. CDR3 bases read: TGTGCCAGCAGTACCGGGACACCAAACTCCGACTACACC.

Points on this clone: Gene names follow the mouse nomenclature. The DNA ends 1 residue before the CDR3 does, and the rest of the CDR3 is filled in from the germline J gene. J is TRBJ2-5 and V is TRBV26; 8 bases match TRBD1. Germline V lookup: CDR1 KGHPV, CDR2 FQNQEV (reference sequence). The CDR3 consists of 13 residues. V lost 6 bases to trimming and J lost 6 bases; unmatched junction nucleotides: 5. This chain's CDR3 is CASSHRGRDTQYF. CDR3 DNA (partial): TGTGCCAGCAGCCACAGGGGGAGGGACACCCAGTAC.

This clone was observed a handful of times. The gene names given are mouse names. The read ends 1 residue early relative to the CDR3; the germline J gene fills the gap. The gene calls are TRBV12-2 and TRBJ2-3; 10 nucleotides line up with TRBD2. The germline V gene has CDR1 SGHLS and CDR2 HYDKME. The CDR3 covers 16 residues. After removal of 0 bases from V and 1 base from J, the junction contained 3 bases not matched to a gene. This CDR3 reads CASSLDWGARAETLYF. The CDR3 DNA, read in part, is TGTGCCAGCTCTCTCGACTGGGGGGCTCGTGCAGAAACGCTGTAT.

Regarding this clone: Any gene name here is a mouse gene name. The read gets to within 1 residue of the CDR3 end, and the germline J gene fills in the rest. The chain combines TRBV26 with TRBJ2-4; 10 bases match TRBD2. Trimming cost V 3 bases and J 4 bases; bases outside gene matches: 1. CDR3 size: 14 residues. CDR1 and CDR2 (germline): KGHPV, FQNQEV (reference sequence). The DNA read from the CDR3 is TGTGCCAGCAGTCTCGGGACTGGGGAAAACACCTTGTAC. Amino acid sequence: CASSLGTGENTLY. The CDR3 reads in full as CASSLGTGENTLYF.

With regard to this clone: Mouse names are used for the genes. The CDR3 goes on 1 residue after the read ends, and that part is filled in from the germline J gene. The gene calls are TRBV1 and TRBJ2-5, with 8 bases that match TRBD1. V shed 3 bases, J shed 8 bases, and the junction held 4 bases outside the gene matches. The CDR3 length is 13 residues. The V gene's germline CDR1 is NSQYPW and CDR2 LRSPGD (reference sequence). Partial CDR3 DNA: TGCACCTGCAGTGCCCCAGGGGGCGGCACCCAGTAC. Residues: CTCSAPGGGTQY. The whole CDR3 is CTCSAPGGGTQYF.

Turning to this clone: Germline and genes here are mouse. The read comes to an end 1 residue before the CDR3 does, leaving the germline J gene to fill in the end. Other DNA sequences from this sample encode an identical CDR3 as well. The chain combines TRBV12-1 with TRBJ1-2; D not resolved. Germline lookup yields CDR1 SGHSN and CDR2 HYEKVE. Trimming pared 0 bases from V and 2 bases from J, leaving 3 bases between. The CDR3 is made up of 12 amino acids. Incomplete CDR3 DNA: TGTGCCAGCTCTCTCATTAACTCCGACTACACC. This codes for CASSLINSDYT. The whole CDR3 is CASSLINSDYTF.

About this clone: Mouse names are used for the genes. The CDR3 goes on 1 residue after the read ends, and that part is filled in from the germline J gene. This rearrangement joins TRBV26 to TRBJ1-2, with 7 bases identical to TRBD1. The CDR3 contains 13 residues. Germline V gene sequence: CDR1 KGHPV, CDR2 FQNQEV (reference sequence). With V trimmed by 4 bases and J by 3 bases, 2 bases remained unmatched. The CDR3: CASSRQGHSDYTF. Incomplete CDR3 DNA: TGTGCCAGCAGTCGACAGGGCCACTCCGACTACACC.

This clone was seen more than once but under ten times. Gene labels here are mouse ones. The sequenced fragment ends 1 residue before the CDR3 boundary, so the rest is inferred from the germline J gene. The J gene is TRBJ2-3, the V gene TRBV26; the D is unclear. The CDR3 has 13 residues. Germline loops: CDR1 KGHPV, CDR2 FQNQEV (reference sequence). V shed 5 bases and J shed 2 bases, with 8 bases lying between them. The CDR3 protein is CASSTTYAETLYF. The covered CDR3 bases are TGTGCCAGCAGTACGACTTATGCAGAAACGCTGTAT. Complete variable domain (other parts from reference TRBV26 and TRBJ2-3): NSKVIQTPRYLVKGQGQKAKMRCIPEKGHPVVFWYQQNKNNEFKFLINFQNQEVLQQIDMTEKRFSAECPSNSPCSLEIQSSEAGDSALYLCASSTTYAETLYFGSGTRLTVL.

This clone has a handful of counts. The gene symbols are mouse symbols. The read comes to an end 1 residue before the CDR3 does, leaving the germline J gene to fill in the end. The J gene is TRBJ2-7, the V gene TRBV13-1, with a weak D call TRBD1 (6 bases). CDR3 length: 11 residues. Germline V lookup: CDR1 NSHNY, CDR2 SYGAGN. Trimming cost V 4 bases and J 6 bases, with 8 bases left between them. The CDR3 reads CASSPGVEQYF. CDR3 bases read: TGTGCCAGCAGTCCAGGGGTTGAACAGTAC.

About this clone: Germline and junction disagree at one end, which may indicate a read error. The gene symbols are mouse symbols. The read ends 1 residue before the CDR3 terminus; that terminus is restored from the germline J gene. The V call is TRBV13-3, the J call TRBJ2-7; no clear D. Germline V lookup: CDR1 NNHDY, CDR2 SYVADS. This CDR3 comprises 12 residues. CDR3 sequence reads: CASGDAGWEQYF. Incomplete CDR3 DNA: TGTGCCAGCGGTGATGCCGGGTGGGAACAGTAC.

Remarks on this clone: Mouse gene names and germline throughout. The read is 1 residue too short to cover the CDR3 end, so that end is filled in from the germline J gene. V gene TRBV3 combines with J gene TRBJ1-4; 7 bases are a match to TRBD1. CDR3 size: 14 residues. V gave up 2 bases and J gave up 3 bases; unmatched junction bases: 0. CDR1 is SNHLY and CDR2 is FYNGKV in the germline V gene (reference sequence). The covered CDR3 bases are TGTGCCAGCAGCTTACAGGGGGCCAACGAAAGATTATTT. As protein: CASSLQGANERLF. The full CDR3 is CASSLQGANERLFF.

This clone is classed as medium-sized (0.01 to 0.1%). Gene names follow the mouse nomenclature. The CDR3 end is not reached by the read, which stops 1 residue before it; the germline J gene fills it in. V and J are TRBV12-2 and TRBJ2-7; TRBD1 might be the D (6 bases). CDR1 and CDR2 (germline): SGHLS, HYDKME. The CDR3 is made up of 13 amino acids. Trimming left V 2 bases short and J 6 bases short, with 13 bases between. CDR3 DNA (partial): TGTGCCAGCTCTCGCTCACAGGGAACTGAACAGTAC. It specifies CASSRSQGTEQY. The full CDR3 protein is CASSRSQGTEQYF.

Remarks on this clone: The germline and genes are mouse ones. The read falls 1 residue short of the CDR3 end, and the missing part is taken from the germline J gene. The V and J genes are TRBV3 and TRBJ1-3, with D maybe TRBD1 (6 bases). Germline CDR1 SNHLY, CDR2 FYNGKV (reference sequence). V was cut by 5 bases and J by 3 bases, with 11 bases left in between. The CDR3 loop spans 14 amino acids. This CDR3 is CASSPQGVGNTLYF. The CDR3 bases that were read are TGTGCCAGCAGCCCACAGGGAGTTGGAAATACGCTCTAT.

There are a few counts of this clone. Here the gene names and germline are mouse. The read ends 1 residue shy of where the CDR3 ends; the end is completed using the germline J gene. The J gene is TRBJ2-7, the V gene TRBV26, with TRBD1 matching over 7 bases. V lost 4 bases to trimming and J lost 0 bases; unmatched junction nucleotides: 3. This CDR3 is built from 14 residues. Germline-derived CDR1 and CDR2 are KGHPV and FQNQEV (reference sequence). The CDR3 here is CASSHRGGSYEQYF. Partial CDR3 DNA: TGTGCCAGCAGTCACAGGGGAGGCTCCTATGAACAGTAC.

In regard to this clone: Gene names refer to mouse genes. The CDR3 extends 1 residue past the end of the read, so its final part is completed from the germline J gene. The V call is TRBV13-3, the J call TRBJ1-4, with a weak D call TRBD1 (6 bases). Germline values: CDR1 NNHDY, CDR2 SYVADS. This CDR3 contains 18 residues. V lost 2 bases to trimming and J lost 0 bases, with 17 bases between them. The sequenced part of the CDR3 DNA is TGTGCCAGCAGTGAAAGGCCAGGACAGATCATTTCCAACGAAAGATTATTT. Its protein is CASSERPGQIISNERLF. The full CDR3 sequence reads CASSERPGQIISNERLFF.

Remarks on this clone: Gene names are the mouse ones. The read comes to an end 1 residue before the CDR3 does, leaving the germline J gene to fill in the end. This chain connects TRBV5 to TRBJ2-4; D not certain. The CDR3 extends over 14 amino acids. Deletions cut 8 bases from V and 0 bases from J, with 12 bases between. Germline V gives CDR1 LGHNA, CDR2 YNLKQL (reference sequence). Here the CDR3 reads CASPLWESQNTLYF. Partial CDR3 DNA: TGTGCCAGCCCCTTGTGGGAAAGTCAAAACACCTTGTAC.

Sample share makes this clone large. Here the gene names and germline are mouse. Read coverage stops 1 residue before the CDR3 terminus; the germline J gene supplies the remainder. This sample also contains other DNA sequences that code for the same CDR3. The V call is TRBV26, the J call TRBJ2-7, with 9 bases aligning to TRBD2. This CDR3 region has 15 residues. V shed 2 bases, J shed 0 bases, and the junction held 2 bases outside the gene matches. CDR1 and CDR2 from the germline V gene are KGHPV and FQNQEV (reference sequence). This CDR3 reads CASSLGLGSSYEQYF. The part of the CDR3 DNA that was read is TGTGCCAGCAGTCTGGGACTGGGGAGCTCCTATGAACAGTAC.

Turning to this clone: Gene names are mouse gene names. The CDR3 end is not reached by the read, which stops 1 residue before it; the germline J gene fills it in. The rearrangement uses TRBV26 and TRBJ2-7, with 7 bases lining up with TRBD2. CDR1 is KGHPV and CDR2 is FQNQEV in the germline V gene (reference sequence). V lost 6 bases, J lost 0 bases, and 2 bases stayed unmatched. CDR3 length: 13 residues. The chain's CDR3 is CASRLGVSYEQYF. CDR3 DNA (partial): TGTGCCAGCAGGCTGGGGGTCTCCTATGAACAGTAC.

This clone is large by share. Gene names are the mouse ones. The missing CDR3 end, 1 residue past where the read stops, is filled in from the germline J gene. The chain recombines TRBV26 with TRBJ2-7; TRBD1 agrees at 10 bases. This CDR3 comprises 14 residues. Germline values: CDR1 KGHPV, CDR2 FQNQEV (reference sequence). Trimming took 6 bases from V and 1 from J; bases not matched to a gene: 3. The CDR3 region is CASRLGQGSYEQYF. The sequenced CDR3 bases are TGTGCCAGCAGGCTGGGACAGGGGTCCTATGAACAGTAC.

About this clone: These gene names are mouse names. The CDR3 end falls 1 residue outside the read, so it is completed with the germline J gene. Different DNA sequences within this sample yield the same CDR3. The chain couples TRBV26 to TRBJ2-5; D remains unclear. This CDR3 is built from 11 residues. V lost 4 bases to trimming and J lost 3 bases, with 2 bases between them. In germline, CDR1 is KGHPV, CDR2 FQNQEV (reference sequence). The sequenced part of the CDR3 DNA is TGTGCCAGCAGTCCTCAAGACACCCAGTAC. It yields the protein CASSPQDTQY. The full CDR3 is CASSPQDTQYF. The whole variable domain, remainder taken from reference TRBV26 and TRBJ2-5, is NSKVIQTPRYLVKGQGQKAKMRCIPEKGHPVVFWYQQNKNNEFKFLINFQNQEVLQQIDMTEKRFSAECPSNSPCSLEIQSSEAGDSALYLCASSPQDTQYFGPGTRLLVL.

As regards this clone: Here the gene names and germline are mouse. Read sequence stops 1 residue before the CDR3 end, and the germline J gene provides the missing end. The chain has TRBV26 and TRBJ1-4, with D possibly matching TRBD1 (5 bases). Trimming stripped 2 bases from V and 5 bases from J, with 9 bases between. This CDR3 comprises 14 residues. Germline values: CDR1 KGHPV, CDR2 FQNQEV (reference sequence). CDR3 sequence reads: CASSLGAANERLFF. Partial CDR3 DNA: TGTGCCAGCAGTCTGGGGGCGGCGAACGAAAGATTATTT. The full variable domain, with the rest looked up from reference TRBV26 and TRBJ1-4, is NSKVIQTPRYLVKGQGQKAKMRCIPEKGHPVVFWYQQNKNNEFKFLINFQNQEVLQQIDMTEKRFSAECPSNSPCSLEIQSSEAGDSALYLCASSLGAANERLFFGHGTKLSVL.

Remarks on this clone: These gene names are mouse names. The CDR3 end lies 1 residue beyond the end of the read and is filled in from the germline J gene. V gene TRBV24 combines with J gene TRBJ2-7; D might be TRBD1 (6 bases). Looked up from germline, CDR1 is KGHTA and CDR2 is FRNEEI. Deletions cut 4 bases from V and 7 bases from J, with 11 bases between. The CDR3 totals 12 residues. The CDR3 region is CASSPQGGEQYF. CDR3 DNA (partial): TGTGCCAGCAGTCCACAGGGAGGCGAACAGTAC.

This clone was picked up a small number of times. Gene names follow the mouse nomenclature. The CDR3 goes on 1 residue after the read ends, and that part is filled in from the germline J gene. This chain joins TRBV26 and TRBJ2-3, with 8 bases lining up with TRBD2. This CDR3 spans 14 amino acids. Trimming at V came to 2 bases and at J to 4 bases, leaving 2 bases not matched to a gene. Per the germline V gene, CDR1 is KGHPV and CDR2 is FQNQEV (reference sequence). CDR3 sequence: CASSLRTGTETLYF. The sequenced CDR3 bases are TGTGCCAGCAGTCTGAGGACTGGGACAGAAACGCTGTAT. The full variable domain, with the rest looked up from reference TRBV26 and TRBJ2-3, is NSKVIQTPRYLVKGQGQKAKMRCIPEKGHPVVFWYQQNKNNEFKFLINFQNQEVLQQIDMTEKRFSAECPSNSPCSLEIQSSEAGDSALYLCASSLRTGTETLYFGSGTRLTVL.

This clone was counted only a few times. Mouse gene names and germline throughout. Read coverage stops 1 residue before the CDR3 terminus; the germline J gene supplies the remainder. This chain uses TRBV23 with TRBJ2-3; the DNA was not compared with TRBD2, the D call given in the table. The CDR3 consists of 18 residues. In germline, CDR1 is KGHTA, CDR2 FQNQQP. The DNA read from the CDR3 is TGCTCCAGCAGTCAAACTGGGACTGGGGGGACTAGTGCAGAAACGCTGTAT. Translating gives CSSSQTGTGGTSAETLY. The full-length CDR3 reads as CSSSQTGTGGTSAETLYF. Variable domain in full (rest from reference TRBV23 and TRBJ2-3): DAAVTQKPRYLIKMKGQEAEMKCIPEKGHTAVFWYQQKQSKELKFLIYFQNQQPLDQIDMVKERFSAVCPSSSLCSLGIRTCEAEDSALYLCSSSQTGTGGTSAETLYFGSGTRLTVL.

With respect to this clone: The listed genes are named as in mouse. Coverage ceases 1 residue before the CDR3 finishes, and the germline J gene fills in the end. The chain has TRBV26 and TRBJ2-5, with 8 bases identical to TRBD2. The CDR3 contains 15 residues. From germline, CDR1 is KGHPV and CDR2 FQNQEV (reference sequence). The junction had 5 bases not matched to a gene; V was cut back by 0 bases and J by 6 bases. CDR3 loop: CASSLSRGGRDTQYF. The DNA read from the CDR3 is TGTGCCAGCAGTCTGTCGCGGGGGGGCAGGGACACCCAGTAC.

Comment on this clone: Gene labels here are mouse ones. The read ends 1 residue before the CDR3 terminus; that terminus is restored from the germline J gene. The chain combines TRBV2 with TRBJ2-4; no reliable D call. The CDR3 runs 13 residues. Germline CDR1 is LGHNA and CDR2 is YSYQKL. V lost 0 bases and J lost 6, with 7 bases in between. The sequenced CDR3 bases are TGTGCCAGCAGCCAAGATAACTTTAACACCTTGTAC. It encodes CASSQDNFNTLY. The full CDR3 sequence reads CASSQDNFNTLYF.

This clone was counted a few times. These gene names are mouse names. The CDR3 extends 1 residue past the end of the read, so its final part is completed from the germline J gene. The gene calls are TRBV13-2 and TRBJ1-5; no reliable D call. V was clipped by 6 bases and J by 0 bases, with 10 bases between them. The germline V gene has CDR1 NNHNN and CDR2 SYGAGS (reference sequence). The CDR3 length is 14 residues. CDR3 in amino acids: CASADLYNNQAPLF. The part of the CDR3 DNA that was read is TGTGCCAGCGCCGATCTGTATAACAACCAGGCTCCGCTT.

Details on this clone: Each gene name is a mouse one. The read falls 1 residue short of the CDR3 end, and the missing part is taken from the germline J gene. V gene TRBV3 combines with J gene TRBJ2-1, with D possibly matching TRBD1 (6 bases). Germline values: CDR1 SNHLY, CDR2 FYNGKV (reference sequence). This CDR3 has 15 amino acids. V was shortened by 4 bases and J by 3 bases, with 13 bases between the two germline ends. The part of the CDR3 DNA that was read is TGTGCCAGCAGCTCACCGGGACAAATCTATGCTGAGCAGTTC. Its protein is CASSSPGQIYAEQF. The whole CDR3 reads CASSSPGQIYAEQFF.